The next 19 T cell receptor beta chains were all read from a single sample in a study of T cell repertoires in cytomegalovirus infection. TCRdb re-called the reads through MiXCR, storing one row per CDR3 protein. The profile covers over 95,000 distinct CDR3 sequences, with about 30% appearing a single time and around 41% taken by the ten largest. Antigens for these TCRs are unknown. Sample: CD8+ T cells from cultured PBMCs, taken from culture after CMV antigen stimulation. The receptors were sampled from a human donor in good health (CMV status not recorded). Some clones in this sample may be carry-over from other donors' samples.

The CDR3 DNA sequence: TGCGCCAGCAGCCAAGCCTGGCGGGGGATCACAGATACGCAGTATTTT. The encoded protein is CASSQAWRGITDTQYF. This chain uses TRBV4-1 with TRBJ2-3; TRBD2 agrees at 7 bases. The V and J ends lost 1 base and 2 bases, in that order; junction bases with no gene match: 6. The CDR3 covers 16 residues. The germline gives CDR1 MGHRA, CDR2 YSYEKL.

Concerning this clonotype: The junction shows a germline mismatch at one end, possibly a read error. V usage is TRBV7-9 and J usage is TRBJ2-5, with 11 bases lining up with TRBD2. CDR1 is SEHNR, CDR2 FQNEAQ, per germline (reference sequence). The CDR3 length is 17 residues. The CDR3 DNA is TGTGCCAGCAGCTTATCGGCCCTAGCGGGGGGACTAGAGACCCAGAACTTC. Its translation: CASSLSALAGGLETQNF.

CDR3 in DNA: TGTGCCAGCAGTTACTCCGGGCTGGGGTCACCCCTCCACTTT. Translating it yields CASSYSGLGSPLHF. This chain joins TRBV6-2 or TRBV6-3 and TRBJ1-6; unclear D gene. V lost 0 bases and J lost 10, with 10 bases in between. Germline assignment: CDR1 MNHEY and CDR2 SVGEGT. The CDR3 has 14 residues.

The CDR3 protein is CASSPPGQDNEKLFF. The DNA of the CDR3 is TGTGCCAGCAGCCCACCGGGACAGGATAATGAAAAACTGTTTTTT. This chain uses TRBV7-6 with TRBJ1-4; 8 nucleotides agree with TRBD1. Germline-derived CDR1 and CDR2 are SGHVS and FNYEAQ. Unmatched junction bases numbered 6, after V lost 5 bases and J lost 4 bases. The CDR3 runs to 15 residues. The variable domain in full, completed from reference TRBV7-6 and TRBJ1-4, reads GAGVSQSPRYKVTKRGQDVALRCDPISGHVSLYWYRQALGQGPEFLTYFNYEAQQDKSGLPNDRFSAERPEGSISTLTIQRTEQRDSAMYRCASSPPGQDNEKLFFGSGTQLSVL.

The genes are TRBV24-1 and TRBJ2-3, with D perhaps TRBD2 (7 bases). The V gene's germline CDR1 is KGHDR and CDR2 SFDVKD. The CDR3 has 17 residues. Trimming removed 4 bases at V and 2 bases at J, with 18 bases between. The CDR3 spells CATSDGGLAEITDTQYF. The CDR3 nucleotides read TGTGCCACCAGTGACGGGGGGCTAGCGGAAATCACAGATACGCAGTATTTT.

A few counts support this clonotype. The CDR3 loop reads CASSVVWGPNGNTIYF. The CDR3, as DNA: TGTGCCAGCAGTGTGGTGTGGGGACCTAATGGAAACACCATATATTTT. The genes are TRBV2 and TRBJ1-3, with D perhaps TRBD1 (5 bases). Germline values: CDR1 SNHLY, CDR2 FYNNEI. The CDR3 length is 16 residues. Trimming shortened V by 4 bases and J by 3 bases, and 16 bases separated the two germline ends. The complete variable domain, with remaining parts taken from reference TRBV2 and TRBJ1-3, reads EPEVTQTPSHQVTQMGQEVILRCVPISNHLYFYWYRQILGQKVEFLVSFYNNEISEKSEIFDDQFSVERPDGSNFTLKIRSTKLEDSAMYFCASSVVWGPNGNTIYFGEGSWLTVV.

This clonotype showed up just a few times. This chain connects TRBV12-5 to TRBJ2-3; 8 bases align to TRBD2. The germline V gene encodes CDR1 LGHNT and CDR2 FRNRAP. This CDR3 comprises 14 residues. The J segment lost 7 bases and the V segment lost 7 bases, leaving 10 bases of the junction unmatched. The CDR3 DNA reads TGTGCTAGTGAAAGCGGGGGAATGATAAATACGCAGTATTTT. Translated: CASESGGMINTQYF. The variable domain in full, with the rest retrieved from reference TRBV12-5 and TRBJ2-3, is DARVTQTPRHKVTEMGQEVTMRCQPILGHNTVFWYRQTMMQGLELLAYFRNRAPLDDSGMPKDRFSAEMPDATLATLKIQPSEPRDSAVYFCASESGGMINTQYFGPGTRLTVL.

This clonotype was detected ten times or more. V gene TRBV19 combines with J gene TRBJ1-5; TRBD1 is a possible D gene (5 bases). The CDR3 is 13 amino acids. CDR1 is LNHDA and CDR2 is SQIVND in the germline V gene (reference sequence). V lost 3 bases and J 9 bases, leaving 12 bases between the germline ends. CDR3 loop: CASSIGGPWPQHF. The CDR3 bases are TGTGCCAGTAGTATTGGGGGTCCGTGGCCCCAGCATTTT.

The chain carries TRBV11-2 and TRBJ2-3, with 7 bases lining up with TRBD1. Germline-derived CDR1 and CDR2 are SGHAT and FQNNGV. V lost 5 bases and J lost 2; bases outside the gene matches: 7. The CDR3 totals 15 residues. CDR3 protein: CASSPTGFYTDTQYF. The CDR3 DNA reads TGTGCCAGCAGCCCGACAGGGTTTTACACAGATACGCAGTATTTT.

CDR3 amino acids: CASSQPWDSNYGYTF. The CDR3 DNA reads as TGTGCCAGCAGCCAACCTTGGGACAGCAACTATGGCTACACCTTC. The chain has TRBV12-3 or TRBV12-4 and TRBJ1-2; 7 bases align to TRBD1. The length of the CDR3 is 15 residues. V was pared by 6 bases and J by 2 bases, with 9 bases of the junction left unmatched.

This clonotype was seen repeatedly, ten times or more. The CDR3 loop is CASSLEEAYEQYF. The DNA of the CDR3 is TGTGCCAGCAGCTTAGAGGAGGCCTACGAGCAGTACTTC. The chain employs TRBV7-6 and TRBJ2-7; maybe TRBD2 (5 bases). Germline V lookup: CDR1 SGHVS, CDR2 FNYEAQ. Trimming shortened V by 1 base and J by 2 bases, and 6 bases separated the two germline ends. CDR3 length: 13 amino acids. The full variable domain, rest sourced from reference TRBV7-6 and TRBJ2-7, is GAGVSQSPRYKVTKRGQDVALRCDPISGHVSLYWYRQALGQGPEFLTYFNYEAQQDKSGLPNDRFSAERPEGSISTLTIQRTEQRDSAMYRCASSLEEAYEQYFGPGTRLTVT.

The chain carries TRBV15 and TRBJ1-1; maybe TRBD1 (5 bases). Per the germline V gene, CDR1 is LNHNV and CDR2 is YYDKDF (reference sequence). The CDR3 is 15 amino acids. V was trimmed by 0 bases and J by 4 bases, leaving 12 bases between them. CDR3 in DNA: TGTGCCACCAGCAGAGATTGGGGGGTGAGCACTGAAGCTTTCTTT. This encodes CATSRDWGVSTEAFF.

The genes are TRBV6-1 and TRBJ1-2, with D unresolved. Between the trimmed V and J ends, which lost 8 bases and 6 bases, there was a span of 22 bases. CDR3 length equals 15 residues. Germline V gives CDR1 MNHNS, CDR2 SASEGT. The CDR3 loop is CASDDARPRVDGYTF. In DNA, the CDR3 is TGTGCCAGCGACGATGCCCGCCCCCGGGTGGATGGCTACACCTTC.

This clonotype was seen ten or more times. This chain links TRBV7-8 with TRBJ1-4, with 8 nucleotides matching TRBD1. Germline CDR1 reads SGHVS; CDR2 reads FQNEAQ. The length of the CDR3 is 17 residues. V lost 0 bases and J lost 4; bases outside the gene matches: 7. The CDR3 nucleotides read TGTGCCAGCAGCTTAGCGGCTTGGGACAGGATTAATGAAAAACTGTTTTTT. Its translation is CASSLAAWDRINEKLFF.

This clonotype was picked up many times. The V gene is TRBV10-3, the J gene TRBJ1-5; D is ambiguous. Trimming removed 3 bases from V and 5 bases from J, with 8 bases in between. CDR1 and CDR2 (germline): ENHRY, SYGVKD. This CDR3 is built from 13 residues. The CDR3 sequence: CAISDSPDQPQHF. The DNA for the CDR3 is TGTGCCATCAGTGATTCCCCGGATCAGCCCCAGCATTTT.

The chain combines TRBV7-3 with TRBJ1-2; D is unresolved. The CDR3 contains 15 residues. V lost 2 bases to trimming and J lost 8 bases, with 18 bases between them. Germline assignment: CDR1 SGHTA and CDR2 FQGTGA. The CDR3 sequence: CASSLLGAGTGGYTF. CDR3 DNA sequence: TGTGCCAGCAGCTTACTTGGTGCAGGCACGGGAGGCTACACCTTC.

The sample holds a few counts of this clonotype. This chain connects TRBV24-1 to TRBJ2-7; 7 bases agree with TRBD1. The germline V gene has CDR1 KGHDR and CDR2 SFDVKD. The CDR3 is 15 residues long. V lost 3 bases, J lost 7 bases, and 11 bases stayed unmatched. CDR3 in DNA: TGTGCCACCAGTGATGTGGACAGGCCTACAGGAGAGCAGTACTTC. Translation: CATSDVDRPTGEQYF.

V is TRBV7-2 and J is TRBJ2-2; TRBD2 might be the D (5 bases). The ends were cut back, 1 base at V and 0 bases at J, with 6 bases in the middle. The V gene's germline CDR1 is SGHTA and CDR2 FQGNSA. CDR3 length equals 15 residues. The CDR3 sequence: CASSLVGANTGELFF. The CDR3 DNA is TGTGCCAGCAGCTTAGTCGGGGCGAACACCGGGGAGCTGTTTTTT. Full variable domain (rest looked up from reference TRBV7-2 and TRBJ2-2): GAGVSQSPSNKVTEKGKDVELRCDPISGHTALYWYRQSLGQGLEFLIYFQGNSAPDKSGLPSDRFSAERTGGSVSTLTIQRTQQEDSAVYLCASSLVGANTGELFFGEGSRLTVL.

V is TRBV7-9 and J is TRBJ2-1; D not certain. The germline V gene has CDR1 SEHNR and CDR2 FQNEAQ (reference sequence). The CDR3 loop spans 13 amino acids. Trimming shortened V by 7 bases and J by 6 bases, and 13 bases separated the two germline ends. In DNA form, the CDR3 reads TGTGCCAGCACAACTACCGCCCCCAATGAGCAGTTCTTC. It specifies CASTTTAPNEQFF.